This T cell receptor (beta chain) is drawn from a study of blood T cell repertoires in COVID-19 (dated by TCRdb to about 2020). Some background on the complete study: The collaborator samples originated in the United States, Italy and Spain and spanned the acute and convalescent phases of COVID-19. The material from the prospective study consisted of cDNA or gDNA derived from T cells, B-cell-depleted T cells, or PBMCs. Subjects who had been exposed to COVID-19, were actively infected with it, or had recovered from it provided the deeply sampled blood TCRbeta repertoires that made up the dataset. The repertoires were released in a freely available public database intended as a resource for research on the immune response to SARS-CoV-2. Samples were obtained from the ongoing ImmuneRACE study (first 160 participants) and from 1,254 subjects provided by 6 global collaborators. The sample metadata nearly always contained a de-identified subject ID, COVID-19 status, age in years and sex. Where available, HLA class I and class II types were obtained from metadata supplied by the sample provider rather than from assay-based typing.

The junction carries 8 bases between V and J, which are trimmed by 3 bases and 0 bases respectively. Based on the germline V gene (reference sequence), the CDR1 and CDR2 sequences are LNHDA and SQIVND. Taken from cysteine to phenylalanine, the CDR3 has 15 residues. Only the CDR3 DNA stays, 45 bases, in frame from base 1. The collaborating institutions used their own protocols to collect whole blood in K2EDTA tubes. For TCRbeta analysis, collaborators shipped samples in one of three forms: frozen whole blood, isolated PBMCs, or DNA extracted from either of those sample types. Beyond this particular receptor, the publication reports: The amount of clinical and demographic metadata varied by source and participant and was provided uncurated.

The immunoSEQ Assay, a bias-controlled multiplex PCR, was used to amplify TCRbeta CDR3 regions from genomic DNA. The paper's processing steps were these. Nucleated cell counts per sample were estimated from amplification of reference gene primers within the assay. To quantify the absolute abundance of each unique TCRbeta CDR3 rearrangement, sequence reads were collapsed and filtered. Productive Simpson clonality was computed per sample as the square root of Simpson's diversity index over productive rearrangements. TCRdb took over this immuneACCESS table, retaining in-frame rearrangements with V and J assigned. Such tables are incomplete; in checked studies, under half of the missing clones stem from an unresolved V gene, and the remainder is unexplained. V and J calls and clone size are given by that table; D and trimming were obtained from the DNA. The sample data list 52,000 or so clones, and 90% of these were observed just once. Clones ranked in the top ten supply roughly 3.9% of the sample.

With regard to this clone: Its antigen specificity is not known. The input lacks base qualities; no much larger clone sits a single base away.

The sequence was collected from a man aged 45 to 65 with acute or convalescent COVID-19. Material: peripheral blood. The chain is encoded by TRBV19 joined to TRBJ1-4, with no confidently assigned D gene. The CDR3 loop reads CASSIGGATNEKLFF. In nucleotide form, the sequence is TGTGCCAGTAGTATTGGCGGCGCAACTAATGAAAAACTGTTTTTT.